The 26 T cell receptor beta chains given below trace back to one sample, sequenced in a study of radiotherapy plus CTLA-4 blockade in lung cancer. Sequencing used immunoSEQ multiplex PCR; TCRdb keeps in-frame clones, though not all of them. The sample yields around 26,000 clones, approximately 70% seen once. Sample: peripheral blood, taken from a patient treated with radiotherapy plus ipilimumab. Receptors originate from a human donor with non-small cell lung cancer who had stable disease on radiotherapy plus ipilimumab.

The CDR3 sequence: CASSLDGQVNTEAFF. The CDR3 nucleotides are TGCGCCAGCAGCTTGGATGGCCAGGTGAACACTGAAGCTTTCTTT. V gene TRBV5-1 combines with J gene TRBJ1-1, with no clear D. CDR3 length equals 15 residues. Germline V CDR1 and CDR2: SGHRS, YFSETQ. V was cut by 0 bases and J by 0 bases, with 9 bases left in between.

The V call is TRBV9, the J call TRBJ2-5, with D perhaps TRBD1 or TRBD2 (6 bases each). Germline V CDR1 and CDR2: SGDLS, YYNGEE. CDR3 size: 18 residues. V lost 0 bases and J 1 base, leaving 19 bases between the germline ends. CDR3 in DNA: TGTGCCAGCAGCGTAGGGACCGGCGGGACATCCCCCCAAGAGACCCAGTACTTC. Protein sequence: CASSVGTGGTSPQETQYF.

The chain is built from TRBV11-3 and TRBJ1-1; 9 nucleotides agree with TRBD1. Germline trimming cut 5 bases from V and 4 bases from J; bases unmatched to any gene: 8. The length of the CDR3 is 15 residues. CDR1 is SGHNT, CDR2 YENEEA, per germline. Here the CDR3 DNA reads TGTGCCAGCAGCCCGCGACAGGGGGTGGCCACTGAAGCTTTCTTT. This encodes CASSPRQGVATEAFF.

The V and J genes are TRBV27 and TRBJ2-7; TRBD2 matches 11 bases. This CDR3 is built from 16 residues. Losses at the gene ends were 6 bases for V and 2 bases for J; bases not matched to a gene: 9. Germline CDR1 reads MNHEY; CDR2 reads SMNVEV (reference sequence). In DNA form, the CDR3 reads TGTGCCAGCAGGAGATCTCCTAGCGGGAGGACCTACGAGCAGTACTTC. The encoded protein is CASRRSPSGRTYEQYF.

The J gene is TRBJ1-5, the V gene TRBV4-2; D not resolved. Trimming took 4 bases from V and 8 from J, leaving 18 bases between them. Looked up from germline, CDR1 is LGHNA and CDR2 is YNFKEQ. The CDR3 sequence is 15 residues long. The CDR3 loop reads CASSRELRAFEPQHF. The CDR3 DNA sequence: TGTGCCAGCAGCCGCGAGCTCCGGGCGTTTGAGCCCCAGCATTTT.

This sequence joins TRBV9 and TRBJ1-1; D not certain. This CDR3 has 15 residues. V dropped 0 bases and J dropped 1 base, with 10 bases sitting between them. The germline CDR1 and CDR2 sequences are SGDLS and YYNGEE. The CDR3 sequence is CASSVVMSENTEAFF. The CDR3 DNA is TGTGCCAGCAGCGTAGTTATGAGTGAGAACACTGAAGCTTTCTTT.

The J gene is TRBJ2-7, the V gene TRBV19; D not resolved. Deletions cut 3 bases from V and 6 bases from J, with 15 bases between. The germline CDR1 and CDR2 sequences are LNHDA and SQIVND (reference sequence). This CDR3 contains 14 residues. The CDR3 DNA is TGTGCCAGTAGTATCGGCTCCGGGCGAAGCGAGCAGTACTTC. Translated: CASSIGSGRSEQYF. The full variable domain, in which reference TRBV19 and TRBJ2-7 provide the parts outside the CDR3, is DGGITQSPKYLFRKEGQNVTLSCEQNLNHDAMYWYRQDPGQGLRLIYYSQIVNDFQKGDIAEGYSVSREKKESFPLTVTSAQKNPTAFYLCASSIGSGRSEQYFGPGTRLTVT.

This clone is judged medium-sized. The chain is built from TRBV5-4 and TRBJ2-3, with 9 bases that match TRBD1. The germline gives CDR1 SGHNT, CDR2 YYREEE (reference sequence). The CDR3 covers 14 residues. V lost 7 bases to trimming and J lost 5 bases; unmatched junction nucleotides: 8. CDR3 sequence reads: CASQGDRAKDTQYF. Written as DNA, the CDR3 is TGTGCCAGCCAAGGGGACAGGGCCAAAGATACGCAGTATTTT.

This clone was counted a few times. The chain has TRBV28 and TRBJ2-7, with D perhaps matching TRBD1 (5 bases). Germline CDR1 is MDHEN and CDR2 is SYDVKM. V lost 4 bases and J 9 bases, leaving 19 bases between the germline ends. This CDR3 is built from 14 residues. Written as DNA, the CDR3 is TGTGCCAGCAGTTCCCTTACGCCGACAGAACCGCAGTACTTC. Protein sequence: CASSSLTPTEPQYF.

The chain uses TRBV7-3 and TRBJ2-3; 9 nucleotides match TRBD2. This CDR3 has 16 amino acids. The V and J ends lost 5 bases and 1 base, in that order; junction bases with no gene match: 7. Germline CDR1 reads SGHTA; CDR2 reads FQGTGA. The CDR3 sequence is CASSTTSGGGTDTQYF. The CDR3 coding sequence is TGTGCCAGCAGCACGACTAGCGGAGGCGGCACAGATACGCAGTATTTT.

The chain carries TRBV11-3 and TRBJ2-2, with a weak D call TRBD2 (5 bases). Per germline, CDR1 SGHNT and CDR2 YENEEA. Trimming took 3 bases from V and 7 from J, leaving 6 bases between them. CDR3 length equals 12 residues. The CDR3 region is CASSLGDGELFF. In DNA form, the CDR3 reads TGTGCCAGCAGCTTGGGAGACGGGGAGCTGTTTTTT. The variable domain in full, with the rest retrieved from reference TRBV11-3 and TRBJ2-2, is EAGVVQSPRYKIIEKKQPVAFWCNPISGHNTLYWYLQNLGQGPELLIRYENEEAVDDSQLPKDRFSAERLKGVDSTLKIQPAELGDSAVYLCASSLGDGELFFGEGSRLTVL.

The V gene is TRBV7-8, the J gene TRBJ2-1; the D gene is possibly TRBD2 (5 bases). CDR1 is SGHVS and CDR2 is FQNEAQ in the germline V gene. The CDR3 runs to 20 residues. Trimming cost V 1 base and J 5 bases, with 27 bases left between them. DNA for the CDR3: TGTGCCAGCAGCTTAGTGGAAAACAGATTTCTCTCCCAGACTAACAATGAGCAGTTCTTC. It yields the protein CASSLVENRFLSQTNNEQFF. Drawing the rest from reference TRBV7-8 and TRBJ2-1, the complete variable domain is GAGVSQSPRYKVAKRGQDVALRCDPISGHVSLFWYQQALGQGPEFLTYFQNEAQLDKSGLPSDRFFAERPEGSVSTLKIQRTQQEDSAVYLCASSLVENRFLSQTNNEQFFGPGTRLTVL.

Only a few counts were recorded for this clone. The rearrangement links TRBV5-1 to TRBJ2-5, with TRBD2 identical over 9 bases. This CDR3 spans 16 amino acids. The trim removed 0 bases at V and 2 bases at J, leaving 5 bases unmatched. Looked up from germline, CDR1 is SGHRS and CDR2 is YFSETQ. The CDR3 sequence: CASSLGGTSPQETQYF. The CDR3 nucleotides read TGCGCCAGCAGCTTGGGGGGGACTAGCCCACAAGAGACCCAGTACTTC.

This clone appeared a single time. The rearrangement joins TRBV25-1 to TRBJ1-1; D is ambiguous. Germline V gene data show CDR1 as MGHDK and CDR2 as SYGVNS. V lost 9 bases to trimming and J lost 5 bases, with 16 bases between them. The CDR3 is 13 residues long. CDR3 nucleotide sequence: TGTGCCAGTCGAGACGGCCGGGGTACTGAAGCTTTCTTT. Residues: CASRDGRGTEAFF.

The gene calls are TRBV6-1 and TRBJ1-1, with D unresolved. The CDR3 totals 11 residues. The germline V and J ends were trimmed by 3 bases and 13 bases, with 12 bases remaining between them. Germline lookup yields CDR1 MNHNS and CDR2 SASEGT. CDR3 nucleotide sequence: TGTGCCAGCAGTGACCCAGGCGTGGTTTTCTTT. This codes for CASSDPGVVFF.

V is TRBV27 and J is TRBJ2-1; tentatively, D is TRBD2 (5 bases). CDR3 length: 12 amino acids. Per the germline V gene, CDR1 is MNHEY and CDR2 is SMNVEV (reference sequence). The V end was cut by 8 bases, the J end by 10 bases, with 15 bases between. The CDR3 DNA reads TGTGCCAGCGTAACTAGGATACAGGAGCAGTTCTTC. Protein sequence: CASVTRIQEQFF.

In its sample, this clone ranks as medium-sized (0.01 to 0.1%). The chain carries TRBV28 and TRBJ2-2; TRBD2 matches at 10 bases. Trimming at V came to 4 bases and at J to 3 bases, leaving 8 bases not matched to a gene. This CDR3 has 17 amino acids. Germline values: CDR1 MDHEN, CDR2 SYDVKM. CDR3 DNA: TGTGCCAGCAGTTCCATCTTAGCGGGAGGCTACACCGGGGAGCTGTTTTTT. It yields the protein CASSSILAGGYTGELFF.

The CDR3: CSASRTETQYF. Here the CDR3 DNA reads TGCAGTGCTAGCCGCACGGAGACCCAGTACTTC. The chain is built from TRBV20-1 and TRBJ2-5; D is undetermined. The CDR3 contains 11 residues. V was clipped by 3 bases and J by 5 bases, with 7 bases between them. Per germline, CDR1 DFQATT and CDR2 SNEGSKA (reference sequence).

The chain combines TRBV7-9 with TRBJ2-3, with TRBD2 matching over 8 bases. The germline gives CDR1 SEHNR, CDR2 FQNEAQ (reference sequence). The CDR3 extends over 15 amino acids. J gave up 2 bases and V 6 bases, and 7 bases lay outside the gene matches. In DNA form, the CDR3 reads TGTGCCAGCAGACGCCGGACTAGCACCACAGATACGCAGTATTTT. It translates to CASRRRTSTTDTQYF. The full variable domain, in which reference TRBV7-9 and TRBJ2-3 provide the parts outside the CDR3, is DTGVSQNPRHKITKRGQNVTFRCDPISEHNRLYWYRQTLGQGPEFLTYFQNEAQLEKSRLLSDRFSAERPKGSFSTLEIQRTEQGDSAMYLCASRRRTSTTDTQYFGPGTRLTVL.

The genes are TRBV18 and TRBJ2-5; 11 nucleotides agree with TRBD2. The germline V gene has CDR1 KGHSH and CDR2 LQKENI. This CDR3 has 18 amino acids. The V gene end was trimmed by 0 bases and the J gene end by 0 bases; junction bases not matched to a gene: 6. CDR3 protein: CASSPPGIAGGNQETQYF. The DNA of the CDR3 is TGTGCCAGCTCACCACCCGGGATAGCGGGGGGGAACCAAGAGACCCAGTACTTC.

The chain combines TRBV19 with TRBJ2-1; 10 nucleotides match TRBD2. The CDR3 extends over 15 amino acids. The V segment lost 4 bases and the J segment 6 bases; nucleotides outside the gene matches: 6. The V gene's germline CDR1 is LNHDA and CDR2 SQIVND (reference sequence). CDR3 sequence reads: CASSNPGLASNEQFF. CDR3 nucleotides: TGTGCCAGTAGTAACCCGGGACTAGCGTCCAATGAGCAGTTCTTC.

This clone has just a few counts. The chain carries TRBV19 and TRBJ1-3; D is ambiguous. V was shortened by 3 bases and J by 0 bases, with 15 bases between the two germline ends. Germline V gene lookup returns CDR1 LNHDA and CDR2 SQIVND (reference sequence). The CDR3 extends over 17 amino acids. CDR3 nucleotides: TGTGCCAGTAGTATCGAGTTTGCGCCTTACTCTGGAAACACCATATATTTT. Its translation is CASSIEFAPYSGNTIYF.

The chain combines TRBV6-5 with TRBJ2-5; D may be TRBD2 (5 bases). The CDR3 has 12 residues. The germline V gene encodes CDR1 MNHEY and CDR2 SVGAGI. V was pared by 8 bases and J by 2 bases, with 9 bases between. The CDR3 DNA sequence: TGTGCCAGCGGAGGAAAGCAAGAGACCCAGTACTTC. Protein product: CASGGKQETQYF.

The chain employs TRBV11-1 and TRBJ2-5, with D perhaps given as TRBD1 or TRBD2 (5 bases each). With 1 base removed from V and 1 base from J, the gap between germline ends came to 7 bases. The CDR3 is 14 residues long. Germline V gives CDR1 SGHAT, CDR2 FQDESV (reference sequence). The DNA of the CDR3 is TGTGCCAGCAGCTTAGGAGGGGCCCAAGAGACCCAGTACTTC. Translated: CASSLGGAQETQYF.

The V and J genes are TRBV5-4 and TRBJ1-2, with 9 bases aligning to TRBD1. The length of the CDR3 is 15 residues. Unmatched junction bases numbered 8, after V lost 4 bases and J lost 4 bases. Germline V gene lookup returns CDR1 SGHNT and CDR2 YYREEE (reference sequence). CDR3 sequence (DNA): TGTGCCAGCAGCCTGGGACAGGGTTTTTCCTATGGCTACACCTTC. This encodes CASSLGQGFSYGYTF.

The rearrangement joins TRBV11-3 to TRBJ2-3; 10 bases align to TRBD2. The CDR3 spans 15 residues. With 1 base clipped from V and 8 bases from J, the junction kept 6 bases outside the gene matches. Looked up from germline, CDR1 is SGHNT and CDR2 is YENEEA. The DNA for the CDR3 is TGTGCCAGCAGCTTAGGGAGCGGGAGGGACGGTACGCAGTATTTT. As protein: CASSLGSGRDGTQYF.